A selection of T cell receptor beta chains follows, all from one sample in a study of spatial heterogeneity in lung cancer. TCRdb recomputed calls from the 5' RACE reads with MiXCR, one row per CDR3 protein. The table shows approximately 47,000 distinct CDR3 sequences, with 6% to 9.5% occurring only once. The specimen was PBMCs, collected at surgery. These receptor sequences come from a female donor with early-stage non-small cell lung cancer. Each CDR3 is given with its conserved first and last residue. The D gene is left open where the match is weak. Clone size is given for some rows only: seen once, a few or many times, or a class if the clone is expanded.

abundance,v_gene,d_gene,j_gene,CDR3aa,CDR3nt
NA,TRBV4-1,NA,TRBJ1-1,CASSLQGIKAEAFF,TGCGCCAGCAGCCTCCAGGGTATCAAGGCTGAAGCTTTCTTT
NA,TRBV7-9,TRBD1,TRBJ2-5,CASSPWDREGTQYF,TGTGCCAGCAGCCCATGGGACAGGGAGGGGACCCAGTACTTC
many,TRBV5-1,NA,TRBJ2-6,CASSIRGGELNSGANVLTF,TGCGCCAGCAGCATCAGGGGCGGGGAACTCAACTCTGGGGCCAACGTCCTGACTTTC
once,TRBV6-1,NA,TRBJ2-4,CASSEMSGQSQYF,TGTGCCAGCAGTGAAATGTCCGGACAATCTCAGTACTTC
many,TRBV12-3/TRBV12-4,NA,TRBJ2-5,CASSPAGSTGETQYF,TGTGCCAGCAGCCCCGCGGGATCCACGGGAGAGACCCAGTACTTC
many,TRBV29-1,NA,TRBJ2-6,CSVQGDGSGANVLTF,TGCAGCGTGCAGGGAGATGGCTCTGGGGCCAACGTCCTGACTTTC
many,TRBV27,NA,TRBJ2-5,CASSWYAGAEETQYF,TGTGCCAGCAGTTGGTACGCCGGGGCGGAAGAGACCCAGTACTTC
few,TRBV6-5,NA,TRBJ2-3,CASSYSGASDTQYF,TGTGCCAGCAGTTACTCGGGGGCTTCAGATACGCAGTATTTT
many,TRBV5-1,NA,TRBJ2-3,CASSLEGRGSTDTQYF,TGCGCCAGCAGCTTGGAGGGGCGCGGGAGCACAGATACGCAGTATTTT
many,TRBV20-1,TRBD1,TRBJ2-3,CSARGAKGATDTQYF,TGCAGTGCTAGGGGGGCGAAGGGGGCCACAGATACGCAGTATTTT
many,TRBV4-1,TRBD2,TRBJ2-1,CASSQDQLAGANEQFF,TGCGCCAGCAGCCAAGATCAGCTAGCGGGGGCGAATGAGCAGTTCTTC
many,TRBV29-1,TRBD1,TRBJ1-4,CSVSGTELLDEKLFF,TGCAGCGTCTCCGGGACAGAACTCCTAGATGAAAAACTGTTTTTT
many,TRBV5-1,NA,TRBJ2-3,CASTSQAGGHTQYF,TGCGCCAGCACCTCCCAAGCAGGGGGGCATACGCAGTATTTT
NA,TRBV5-1,NA,TRBJ2-3,CASSLGDSTDTQYF,TGCGCCAGCAGCTTGGGGGATTCCACAGATACGCAGTATTTT
many,TRBV6-5,NA,TRBJ1-5,CASSPRGGLGNQPQHF,TGTGCCAGCAGCCCTCGGGGGGGTCTCGGCAATCAGCCCCAGCATTTT
many,TRBV15,NA,TRBJ2-3,CATSRATRTGATDTQYF,TGTGCCACCAGCAGAGCAACGCGAACGGGGGCCACAGATACGCAGTATTTT
NA,TRBV30,NA,TRBJ1-6,CAWNTLGNSPLHF,TGTGCCTGGAATACCCTGGGGAATTCACCCCTCCACTTT
many,TRBV28,NA,TRBJ1-3,CASSLGGAGNTIYF,TGTGCCAGCAGTTTAGGGGGGGCTGGAAACACCATATATTTT
many,TRBV9,TRBD2,TRBJ2-1,CASSVAALAGGVHNEQFF,TGTGCCAGCAGCGTAGCAGCTCTAGCGGGGGGGGTCCACAATGAGCAGTTCTTC
NA,TRBV12-3/TRBV12-4,NA,TRBJ2-7,CASRMGNTYEQYF,TGTGCCAGCAGGATGGGAAATACCTACGAGCAGTACTTC
many,TRBV7-2,NA,TRBJ2-7,CASTTYSYEQYF,TGTGCCAGCACAACTTACTCCTACGAGCAGTACTTC
many,TRBV3-1,NA,TRBJ1-5,CASSQGGRGRNQPQHF,TGTGCCAGCAGCCAAGGTGGCAGGGGCCGCAATCAGCCCCAGCATTTT
NA,TRBV3-1,NA,TRBJ2-7,CASSQDLLSYEQYF,TGTGCCAGCAGCCAAGATCTCCTCTCCTACGAGCAGTACTTC
NA,TRBV5-1,NA,TRBJ1-4,CASSLDVAEEKLFF,TGCGCCAGCAGCTTGGACGTGGCGGAGGAAAAACTGTTTTTT
many,TRBV27,NA,TRBJ2-7,CASSPDSLSYEQYF,TGTGCCAGCAGCCCGGACAGCTTAAGCTACGAGCAGTACTTC
few,TRBV7-2,NA,TRBJ1-1,CASSLVGQANTEAFF,TGTGCCAGCAGCTTAGTGGGACAAGCGAACACTGAAGCTTTCTTT
NA,TRBV6-2/TRBV6-3,NA,TRBJ2-1,CASSPVSSYNEQFF,TGTGCCAGCAGTCCCGTAAGCTCCTACAATGAGCAGTTCTTC
NA,TRBV10-3,NA,TRBJ1-1,CATRTARTNTEAFF,TGTGCCACCAGGACAGCTAGGACTAACACTGAAGCTTTCTTT
NA,TRBV24-1,NA,TRBJ1-2,CATSDSSRRGNIDGYTF,TGTGCCACCAGTGATTCGTCGCGGCGGGGGAATATCGATGGCTACACCTTC
NA,TRBV4-1,NA,TRBJ1-2,CASSQEAVEVYGYTF,TGCGCCAGCAGCCAAGAAGCGGTTGAAGTCTATGGCTACACCTTC
NA,TRBV27,NA,TRBJ1-2,CASSSDRYQNYGYTF,TGTGCCAGCAGTTCCGACAGGTACCAGAACTATGGCTACACCTTC
many,TRBV15,NA,TRBJ1-5,CATSRGGRQFNQPQHF,TGTGCCACCAGCAGAGGGGGGAGACAGTTCAATCAGCCCCAGCATTTT
many,TRBV20-1,NA,TRBJ1-2,CSATPDSLNYGYTF,TGCAGTGCTACCCCGGACAGTCTGAACTATGGCTACACCTTC
NA,TRBV12-5,NA,TRBJ2-3,CASGLGQDSTDTQYF,TGTGCTAGTGGTTTGGGCCAGGACAGCACAGATACGCAGTATTTT
many,TRBV20-1,NA,TRBJ2-7,CSAVQGRYEQYF,TGCAGTGCTGTACAGGGAAGATACGAGCAGTACTTC
NA,TRBV5-4,NA,TRBJ2-7,CASSSKGGPSYEQYF,TGTGCCAGCAGCTCGAAGGGGGGGCCCTCCTACGAGCAGTACTTC
few,TRBV29-1,NA,TRBJ1-6,CSVEDEGGSYNSPLHF,TGCAGCGTTGAAGATGAAGGGGGCTCCTATAATTCACCCCTCCACTTT
NA,TRBV6-2/TRBV6-3,NA,TRBJ2-3,CASSYSTQDTQYF,TGTGCCAGCAGTTACTCTACTCAAGATACGCAGTATTTT
many,TRBV29-1,NA,TRBJ2-5,CSVTTGSETQYF,TGCAGCGTGACAACAGGGAGCGAGACCCAGTACTTC
many,TRBV18,NA,TRBJ1-1,CASSPLGKGVVWTEAFF,TGTGCCAGCTCACCTCTCGGTAAAGGGGTCGTTTGGACTGAAGCTTTCTTT
few,TRBV25-1,TRBD1,TRBJ2-7,CASSEGDSGEQYF,TGTGCCAGCAGTGAGGGGGACAGTGGCGAGCAGTACTTC
many,TRBV12-3/TRBV12-4,NA,TRBJ2-3,CASSPLIVASRPDTQYF,TGTGCCAGCAGCCCACTCATAGTGGCTAGCCGGCCAGATACGCAGTATTTT
many,TRBV10-3,TRBD2,TRBJ2-1,CAMTSGGAHNEQFF,TGTGCCATGACTAGCGGGGGGGCCCACAATGAGCAGTTCTTC
few,TRBV24-1,TRBD2,TRBJ2-1,CATSDPSSGGAGHEQFF,TGTGCCACCAGTGATCCCTCGAGCGGGGGGGCCGGCCATGAGCAGTTCTTC
NA,TRBV29-1,NA,TRBJ2-1,CSVNKDSYPNEQFF,TGCAGCGTTAATAAGGACAGTTACCCCAATGAGCAGTTCTTC
NA,TRBV6-5,TRBD2,TRBJ2-1,CASSYSLGLATGEQFF,TGTGCCAGCAGTTACTCGCTCGGACTAGCCACGGGCGAGCAGTTCTTC
many,TRBV9,TRBD2,TRBJ2-3,CASSVRSSGGGGDTQYF,TGTGCCAGCAGCGTACGGTCTAGCGGGGGAGGTGGAGATACGCAGTATTTT
many,TRBV7-2,TRBD1,TRBJ2-7,CASSTRTGLEQYF,TGTGCCAGCAGCACCCGGACAGGTCTCGAGCAGTACTTC
many,TRBV28,NA,TRBJ1-2,CASSSGSNYGYTF,TGTGCCAGCAGTTCTGGGTCTAACTATGGCTACACCTTC
NA,TRBV27,NA,TRBJ2-2,CASSLLSVGELFF,TGTGCCAGCAGTTTATTGAGTGTCGGGGAGCTGTTTTTT
NA,TRBV15,NA,TRBJ1-5,CATSRDRVSNQPQHF,TGTGCCACCAGCAGAGATCGGGTTAGCAATCAGCCCCAGCATTTT
many,TRBV4-1,TRBD2,TRBJ2-3,CASSLSGGREDTQYF,TGCGCCAGCAGCCTAAGCGGGGGTAGAGAAGATACGCAGTATTTT
few,TRBV5-8,NA,TRBJ2-1,CASSFVINEQFF,TGTGCCAGCAGCTTTGTCATCAATGAGCAGTTCTTC
many,TRBV4-3,TRBD1,TRBJ2-2,CASSPGQGSWGGTGELFF,TGCGCCAGCAGCCCCGGACAGGGCAGTTGGGGAGGCACCGGGGAGCTGTTTTTT